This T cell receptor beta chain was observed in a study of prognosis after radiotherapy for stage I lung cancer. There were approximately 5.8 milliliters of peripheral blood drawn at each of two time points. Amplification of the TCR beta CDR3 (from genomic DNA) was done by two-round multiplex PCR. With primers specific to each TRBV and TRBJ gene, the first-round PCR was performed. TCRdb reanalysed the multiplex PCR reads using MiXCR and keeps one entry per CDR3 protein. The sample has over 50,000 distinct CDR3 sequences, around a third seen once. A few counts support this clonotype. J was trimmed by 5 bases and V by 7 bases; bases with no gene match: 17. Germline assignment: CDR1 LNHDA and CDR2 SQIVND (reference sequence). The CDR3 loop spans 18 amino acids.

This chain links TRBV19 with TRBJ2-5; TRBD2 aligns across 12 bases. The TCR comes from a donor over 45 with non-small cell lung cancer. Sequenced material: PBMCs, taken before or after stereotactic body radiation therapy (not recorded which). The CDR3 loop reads CASKPGTSGQRGKETQYF. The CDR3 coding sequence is TGTGCCAGTAAGCCTGGGACTAGCGGGCAGAGGGGAAAGGAGACCCAGTACTTC.